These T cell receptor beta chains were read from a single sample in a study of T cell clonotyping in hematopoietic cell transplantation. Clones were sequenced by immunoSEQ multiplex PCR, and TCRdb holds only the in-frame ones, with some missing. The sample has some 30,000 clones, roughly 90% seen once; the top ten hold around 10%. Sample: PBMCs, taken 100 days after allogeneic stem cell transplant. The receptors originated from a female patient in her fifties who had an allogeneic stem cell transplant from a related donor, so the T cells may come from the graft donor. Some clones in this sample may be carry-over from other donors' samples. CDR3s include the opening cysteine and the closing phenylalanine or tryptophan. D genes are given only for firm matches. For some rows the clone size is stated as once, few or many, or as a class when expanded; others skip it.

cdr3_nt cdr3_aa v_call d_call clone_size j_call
TGTGCCAGCAGCTACAGGGCTGATCAGCCCCAGCATTTT CASSYRADQPQHF TRBV5-6 - - TRBJ1-5
TGTGCCAGCAGCTTAGGCCCAGGGGTCAACACTGAAGCTTTCTTT CASSLGPGVNTEAFF TRBV7-8 - - TRBJ1-1
TGTGCCAGCAGTTTCCAGGGGGGCGCAGATACGCAGTATTTT CASSFQGGADTQYF TRBV6-5 - - TRBJ2-3
TGTGCCAGCAGTTACTCGACTCAGGGACGAACTGAAGCTTTCTTT CASSYSTQGRTEAFF TRBV6-5 - - TRBJ1-1
TGCAGCGTTGAAGCTGGGCTCAAGGTGTTTGATGGCTACACCTTC CSVEAGLKVFDGYTF TRBV29-1 - - TRBJ1-2
TGTGCCAGCATCACGGGGACAGGGGGCTACAATGAGCAGTTCTTC CASITGTGGYNEQFF TRBV27 TRBD1 - TRBJ2-1
TGTGCCAGCAGTTTGCCAGATTTAGGGGAGCAGTACTTC CASSLPDLGEQYF TRBV2 - few TRBJ2-7
TGTGCCAGCAGCTTAGCTCGGAGGGTCCATCGGGACACTGAAGCTTTCTTT CASSLARRVHRDTEAFF TRBV7-6 - - TRBJ1-1
TGTGCCAGTAGTGCGGGGAATGAGCAGTTCTTC CASSAGNEQFF TRBV19 - - TRBJ2-1
TGTGCCAGCAGCGTGCCCCCTAGCGGACCTCTTTACGAGCAGTACTTC CASSVPPSGPLYEQYF TRBV7-9 TRBD2 - TRBJ2-7
TGTGCCAGCAGTTTATTAGGTGATGAGCAGTTCTTC CASSLLGDEQFF TRBV27 - - TRBJ2-1
TGTGCCAGCAGTGAGGTCAGCCGTTCTTATGGCTACACCTTC CASSEVSRSYGYTF TRBV6-1 - - TRBJ1-2
TGCAGTGCTCCGGACAGTAACGAGCAGTACTTC CSAPDSNEQYF TRBV20-1 - - TRBJ2-7
TGTGCCAGCAGCTTAGAAAGGAATTCACCCCTCCACTTT CASSLERNSPLHF TRBV5-4 - - TRBJ1-6
TGTGCCAGCAGTGAAAGGGCAGGGGGCTACTACGAGCAGTACTTC CASSERAGGYYEQYF TRBV2 TRBD1 - TRBJ2-7
TGCGCCAGCAGCTTTGGACAGGGTACCCCCTACGAGCAGTACTTC CASSFGQGTPYEQYF TRBV5-1 TRBD1 few TRBJ2-7
TGTGCCAGCAGCTGGACCCAGACCTACAATGAGCAGTTCTTC CASSWTQTYNEQFF TRBV7-6 - - TRBJ2-1
TGCGCCAGCAGCTTGCTCGGGACAATCCAAGAGACCCAGTACTTC CASSLLGTIQETQYF TRBV5-1 - - TRBJ2-5
TGTGCCAGCAGCCAATTAAGGACGCCGGACCCCTACGAGCAGTACTTC CASSQLRTPDPYEQYF TRBV14 - - TRBJ2-7
TGTGCCAGCAGACACGAGGCTTGGGAGGCGGATACAGATACGCAGTATTTT CASRHEAWEADTDTQYF TRBV7-8 - once TRBJ2-3
TGTGCCAGCACCGGTGACAGCACAGATACGCAGTATTTT CASTGDSTDTQYF TRBV6-5 - - TRBJ2-3
TGTGCCAGCAGCTTGTACGGCAATCAGCCCCAGCATTTT CASSLYGNQPQHF TRBV5-8 - - TRBJ1-5
TGTGCCAGCAGCTTAGGACAGCTTGAAGCTTTCTTT CASSLGQLEAFF TRBV7-9 - - TRBJ1-1
TGTGCCAGCAGTCCGTGGGGCAGCCAGCCCCAGCATTTT CASSPWGSQPQHF TRBV6-5 - - TRBJ1-5
TGTGCCAGCAGTGAAGCCCTGGGACAGCCCCCTTGGGGCTACACCTTC CASSEALGQPPWGYTF TRBV6-1 TRBD1 - TRBJ1-2
TGTGCCACCAGCCCGCGTTGGGGCCTGAGGAGCTATGGCTACACCTTC CATSPRWGLRSYGYTF TRBV15 - - TRBJ1-2